This is a list of T cell receptor beta chains from one sample in a study of cytomegalovirus exposure and HLA in healthy donors. Generated by immunoSEQ multiplex PCR, the TCRdb table keeps only in-frame clones and is missing some. In the table there are 130,000 to 150,000 clones, around 80% of which are singletons. Sequencing used PBMCs. These TCRs come from a man between 35 and 55 years old in good health and CMV-seropositive. Each CDR3 is given with its conserved first and last residue. The D gene is left open where the match is weak. For some rows the clone size is stated as once, few or many, or as a class when expanded; others skip it.

v_gene,j_gene,d_gene,abundance,CDR3nt,CDR3aa
TRBV6-6,TRBJ2-7,TRBD1,few,TGTGCCACCGGACAGGGGGCCTCCTACGAGCAGTACTTC,CATGQGASYEQYF
TRBV19,TRBJ2-5,TRBD2,NA,TGTGCCAGTGGTGGACTAGCGGGAGATGGGACCCAGTACTTC,CASGGLAGDGTQYF
TRBV2,TRBJ1-6,TRBD1,NA,TGTGCCAGCAGTACCCGACAGGGATATAATTCACCCCTCCACTTT,CASSTRQGYNSPLHF
TRBV5-1,TRBJ2-5,NA,few,TGCGCCAGCAGGTCTGGAGGGCAGGGCGGAGAGACCCAGTACTTC,CASRSGGQGGETQYF
TRBV7-9,TRBJ2-7,NA,NA,TGTGCCAGCAGCGCCTCCGGTGGGGGCGGGGGAAGGGAGCAGTACTTC,CASSASGGGGGREQYF
TRBV2,TRBJ1-3,NA,NA,TGTGCCAGCAGTGCCACCCTGAGCTCTGGAAACACCATATATTTT,CASSATLSSGNTIYF
TRBV2,TRBJ2-7,TRBD1,NA,TGTGCCAGCAGTGAAGTCGGTTGGGGGGACAGGGCCTCCTACGAGCAGTACTTC,CASSEVGWGDRASYEQYF
TRBV18,TRBJ2-1,TRBD2,NA,TGTGCCAGCTCAGCGAGACTAGCGGGCTTATCAAATGAGCAGTTCTTC,CASSARLAGLSNEQFF
TRBV2,TRBJ2-5,TRBD2,NA,TGTGCCAGCAGTGCTCTACTAGCGGGGGGACGGCAAGAGACCCAGTACTTC,CASSALLAGGRQETQYF
TRBV6-1,TRBJ2-7,TRBD1,NA,TGTGCCAGCGGACAGGGGAGGACCTACGAGCAGTACTTC,CASGQGRTYEQYF
TRBV5-1,TRBJ2-3,NA,NA,TGCGCCAGCAGCCTACAGGCCACTAGCACAGATACGCAGTATTTT,CASSLQATSTDTQYF
TRBV19,TRBJ2-2,NA,NA,TGTGCCAGTAAACCTACCAACACCGGGGAGCTGTTTTTT,CASKPTNTGELFF
TRBV29-1,TRBJ1-2,TRBD1,NA,TGCAGCGTTGCGGGACAGGGGAACTATGGCTACACCTTC,CSVAGQGNYGYTF
TRBV12-5,TRBJ2-1,TRBD1,few,TGTGCTAGTGGTTTGGTAAAGGACGGGACAGGAGTTCCAAATGAGCAGTTCTTC,CASGLVKDGTGVPNEQFF
TRBV7-6,TRBJ2-6,TRBD2,NA,TGTGCCAGCAGCTTCGGGACTAGCGGGGGGGCCAACGTCCTGACTTTC,CASSFGTSGGANVLTF
TRBV5-1,TRBJ1-1,NA,NA,TGCGCCAGCAGCTTGTTAGGGGAGAACACTGAAGCTTTCTTT,CASSLLGENTEAFF
TRBV6-5,TRBJ2-7,NA,NA,TGTGCCAGCAGTAACGAACTGTTCTACGAGCAGTACTTC,CASSNELFYEQYF
TRBV5-4,TRBJ2-3,TRBD2,NA,TGTGCCAGCAGCCAGGGACTAGCGGCGGCGGATACGCAGTATTTT,CASSQGLAAADTQYF
TRBV29-1,TRBJ1-2,NA,few,TGCAGCGTTGGATTTCAGGGAATAGGTGGCTACACCTTC,CSVGFQGIGGYTF
TRBV6-6,TRBJ1-1,TRBD1,NA,TGTGCCAGCAGACGACAGGGGGCGGAGGAAGCTTTCTTT,CASRRQGAEEAFF
TRBV4-3,TRBJ1-1,NA,NA,TGCGCCAGCAGCCAATTGGCGGGGGGGAACACTGAAGCTTTCTTT,CASSQLAGGNTEAFF
TRBV27,TRBJ2-7,NA,NA,TGTGCCAGCGGAGGTTTCGGGTCGTACGAGCAGTACTTC,CASGGFGSYEQYF
TRBV4-2,TRBJ2-1,TRBD2,NA,TGTGCCAGCAGCCAGGAGTTAGCGGGAGTGGGGAATGAGCAGTTCTTC,CASSQELAGVGNEQFF
TRBV7-7,TRBJ1-2,NA,NA,TGTGCTAGCAGCTTAGCCTATCACCGAAACTATGGCTACACCTTC,CASSLAYHRNYGYTF
TRBV6-6,TRBJ2-1,NA,NA,TGTGCCAGCAGTTACGGGGCCGGTTACAATGAGCAGTTCTTC,CASSYGAGYNEQFF
TRBV27,TRBJ2-7,NA,NA,TGTGCCAGCAGTTTGGGGCGGGGAGTCTACGAGCAGTACTTC,CASSLGRGVYEQYF